This T cell receptor beta chain was obtained from a study of blood T cell repertoires in COVID-19. Whole-study context: Samples taken during acute and convalescent COVID-19 were collected in the United States, Italy and Spain. T cells, B-cell-depleted T cells, or PBMCs provided the cDNA or gDNA that served as material.

How the authors handled the data: Amplified reference gene primers provided the basis for estimating nucleated cell counts. The data were produced by immunoSEQ multiplex PCR, yet TCRdb's version contains in-frame clones alone and is incomplete. V, J and clone size derive from that table, while D and trimming were established from the DNA sequence. The table shows fewer than 300,000 clones, with 85% to 90% occurring only once. V was trimmed by 3 bases and J by 1 base, leaving 11 bases between them. CDR3 length equals 15 residues. Germline CDR1 is MDHEN and CDR2 is SYDVKM. This clone was recorded once. The chain uses TRBV28 and TRBJ2-3, with D perhaps matching TRBD2 (6 bases). The receptor's source is a woman aged 40 to 49 who had recovered from COVID-19. The sample comprised peripheral blood. This chain's CDR3 is CASSFSGLGTDTQYF. The CDR3 bases are TGTGCCAGCAGTTTTTCGGGACTCGGCACAGATACGCAGTATTTT.